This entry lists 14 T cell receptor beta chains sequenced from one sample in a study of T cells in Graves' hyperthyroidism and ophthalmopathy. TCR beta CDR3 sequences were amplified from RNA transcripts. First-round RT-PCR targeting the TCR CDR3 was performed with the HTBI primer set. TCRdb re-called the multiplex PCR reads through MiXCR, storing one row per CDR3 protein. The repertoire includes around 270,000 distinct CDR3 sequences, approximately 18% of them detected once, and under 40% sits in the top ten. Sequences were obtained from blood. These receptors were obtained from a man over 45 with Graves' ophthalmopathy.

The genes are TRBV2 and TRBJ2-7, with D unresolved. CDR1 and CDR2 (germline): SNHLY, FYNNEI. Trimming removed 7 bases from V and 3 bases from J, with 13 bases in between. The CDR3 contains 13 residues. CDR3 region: CASMADGRYEQYF. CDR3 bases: TGTGCCAGCATGGCTGACGGCCGCTACGAGCAGTACTTC.

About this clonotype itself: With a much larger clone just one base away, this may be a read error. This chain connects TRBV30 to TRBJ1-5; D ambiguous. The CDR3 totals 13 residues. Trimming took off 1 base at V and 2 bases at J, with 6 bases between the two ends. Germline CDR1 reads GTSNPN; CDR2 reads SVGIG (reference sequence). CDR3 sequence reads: CAWSDRGNQPQHF. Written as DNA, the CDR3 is TGTGCCTGGAGTGACCGGGGCAATCAGCCCCAGCATTTT. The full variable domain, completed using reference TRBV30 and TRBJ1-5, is SQTIHQWPATLVQPVGSPLSLECTVEGTSNPNLYWYRQAAGRGLQLLFYSVGIGQISSEVPQNLSASRPQDRQFILSSKKLLLSDSGFYLCAWSDRGNQPQHFGDGTRLSIL.

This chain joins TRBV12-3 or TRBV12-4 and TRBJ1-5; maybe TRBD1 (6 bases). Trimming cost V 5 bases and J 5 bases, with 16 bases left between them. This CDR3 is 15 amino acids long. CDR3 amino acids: CASSPRPPGDQPQHF. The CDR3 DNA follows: TGTGCCAGCAGTCCCCGGCCCCCAGGGGATCAGCCCCAGCATTTT.

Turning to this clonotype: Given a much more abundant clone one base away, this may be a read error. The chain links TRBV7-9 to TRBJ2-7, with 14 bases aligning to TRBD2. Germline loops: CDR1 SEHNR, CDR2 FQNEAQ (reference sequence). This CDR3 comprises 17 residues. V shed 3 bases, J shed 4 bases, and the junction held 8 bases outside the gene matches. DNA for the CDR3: TGTGCCAGCAGCTTCGGGACTAGCGGGAGCGTCCGGTACGAGCAGTACTTC. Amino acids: CASSFGTSGSVRYEQYF.

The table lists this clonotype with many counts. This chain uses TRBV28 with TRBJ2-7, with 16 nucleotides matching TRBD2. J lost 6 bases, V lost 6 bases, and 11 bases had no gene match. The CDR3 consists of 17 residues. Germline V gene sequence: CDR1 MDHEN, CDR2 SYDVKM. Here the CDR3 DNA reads TGTGCCAGCAGCAGAGCCGGGACTAGCGGGAGGGCCGCCGAGCAGTACTTC. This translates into CASSRAGTSGRAAEQYF.

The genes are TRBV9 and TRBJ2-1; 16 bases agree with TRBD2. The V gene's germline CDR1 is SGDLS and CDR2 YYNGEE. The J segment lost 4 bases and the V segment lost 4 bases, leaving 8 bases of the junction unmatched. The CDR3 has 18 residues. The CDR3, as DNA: TGTGCCAGCAGCCCCTCGGGACTAGCGGGAGGGGGGTACAATGAGCAGTTCTTC. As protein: CASSPSGLAGGGYNEQFF.

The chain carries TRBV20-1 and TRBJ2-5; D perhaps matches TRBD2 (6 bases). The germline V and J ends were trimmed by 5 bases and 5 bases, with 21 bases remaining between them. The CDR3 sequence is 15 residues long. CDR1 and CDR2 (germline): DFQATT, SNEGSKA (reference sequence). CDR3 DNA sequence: TGCAGTGCTGCACCCCGGGAGAGGTTGTGGGAGACCCAGTACTTC. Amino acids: CSAAPRERLWETQYF.

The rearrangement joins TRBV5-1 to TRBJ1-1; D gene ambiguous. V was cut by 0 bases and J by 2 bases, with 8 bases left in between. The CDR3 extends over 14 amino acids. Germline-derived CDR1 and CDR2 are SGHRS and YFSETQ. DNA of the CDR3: TGCGCCAGCAGCTTGGCCACGACAAACACTGAAGCTTTCTTT. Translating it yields CASSLATTNTEAFF.

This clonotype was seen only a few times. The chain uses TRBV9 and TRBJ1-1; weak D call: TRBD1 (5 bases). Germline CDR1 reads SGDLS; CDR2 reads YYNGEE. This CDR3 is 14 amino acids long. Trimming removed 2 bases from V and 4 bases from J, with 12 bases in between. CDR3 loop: CASSVSAGSTEAFF. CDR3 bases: TGTGCCAGCAGCGTCTCGGCAGGGAGCACTGAAGCTTTCTTT.

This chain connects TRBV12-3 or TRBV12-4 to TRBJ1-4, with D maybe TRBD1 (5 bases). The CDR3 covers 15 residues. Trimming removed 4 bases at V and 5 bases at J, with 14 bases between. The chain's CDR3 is CASSSSGRGNEKLFF. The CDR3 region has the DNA TGTGCCAGCAGTTCCTCGGGGCGCGGGAATGAAAAACTGTTTTTT.

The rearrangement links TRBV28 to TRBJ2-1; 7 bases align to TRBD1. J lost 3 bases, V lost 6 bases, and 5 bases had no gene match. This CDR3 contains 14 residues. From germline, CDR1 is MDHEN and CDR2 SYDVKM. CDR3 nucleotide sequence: TGTGCCAGCAGGGCCACAGGGGTCTACAATGAGCAGTTCTTC. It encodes CASRATGVYNEQFF.

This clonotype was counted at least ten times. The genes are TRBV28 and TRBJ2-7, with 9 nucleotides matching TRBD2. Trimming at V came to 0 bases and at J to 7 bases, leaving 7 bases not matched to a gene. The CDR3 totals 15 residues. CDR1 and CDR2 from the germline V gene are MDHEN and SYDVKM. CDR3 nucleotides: TGTGCCAGCAGTTTATGGCGGGAGGGCCGGGAAGAGCAGTACTTC. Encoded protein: CASSLWREGREEQYF.

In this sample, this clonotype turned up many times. The CDR3 DNA reads TGCAGTGCTAGAGATCATGGGGGGCGTGGGCTATATGGCTACACCTTC. Its translation is CSARDHGGRGLYGYTF. The chain couples TRBV20-1 to TRBJ1-2; TRBD1 is a possible D gene (6 bases). V lost 0 bases and J lost 5, with 19 bases in between. This CDR3 is built from 16 residues. Germline V CDR1 and CDR2: DFQATT, SNEGSKA (reference sequence).

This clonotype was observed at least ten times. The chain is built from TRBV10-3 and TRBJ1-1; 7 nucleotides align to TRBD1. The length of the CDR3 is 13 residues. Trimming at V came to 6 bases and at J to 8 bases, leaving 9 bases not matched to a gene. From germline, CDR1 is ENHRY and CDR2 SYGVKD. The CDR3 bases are TGTGCCATCAGCCCCGAGTTGGACAGGGAAGCTTTCTTT. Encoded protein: CAISPELDREAFF.